This record covers a single TCR beta chain. Its antigen is still unknown. Unique molecular identifiers were used in preparing the TCRbeta library. MiXCR, applied by TCRdb to the PCR reads, yields one record per CDR3 protein. The sample carries about 200,000 distinct CDR3 sequences, roughly 8.1% recorded once. This CDR3 comprises 16 residues. Germline lookup yields CDR1 SGHRS and CDR2 YFSETQ. Between the trimmed V and J ends, which lost 4 bases and 4 bases, there was a span of 18 bases. The data were obtained in a study of T-cell reconstitution after alpha-beta-depleted transplantation in children. Study-wide points: Where alpha-beta T cells came from about two months after transplant was reportedly several hundred expanded graft clones. Newly produced T cells mostly provided counts and TCRbeta diversity after one year, as hyperexpanded clones declined. Recipient T cells and thymic progenitors that survived gave rise to the high TCRbeta diversity observed at day 60 in some patients.

This TCR came from a male patient between 2 and 9 years old who had a stem cell transplant for acute myeloid leukemia, so the T cells may come from the graft donor. This chain uses TRBV5-1 with TRBJ2-1, with D possibly TRBD2 on 6 matching bases. The sequenced sample was PBMCs, mostly from graft donor cells, obtained 360 days after TCRalphabeta/CD19-depleted stem cell transplant. CDR3 DNA: TGCGCCAGCAGCCTCTCCTGGCGGGAATATTACAATGAGCAGTTCTTC. Translated: CASSLSWREYYNEQFF.